The T cell receptor (beta chain) under discussion was sequenced for a study of blood T cell repertoires in COVID-19. Study-wide background: The United States, Italy and Spain provided the acute and convalescent COVID-19 samples. Sources were T cells, B-cell-depleted T cells, or PBMCs; the material itself was cDNA or gDNA.

V lost 1 base and J lost 3, with 10 bases in between. Germline values: CDR1 SGDLS, CDR2 YYNGEE. The CDR3 consists of 14 residues. Study members were between about 18 and 100 years old and lived in 24 US regions. Participant reports of clinical history set cohort assignment. The method was immunoSEQ multiplex PCR; TCRdb's version includes in-frame clones alone and lacks a portion of them. The table records 160,000 or so clones, around 82% of them present only once. The clonotype originates from a man in his forties or fifties who had recovered from COVID-19. The sample taken for sequencing was PBMCs or T cells enriched from blood (not recorded which). The chain recombines TRBV9 with TRBJ2-5; no firm D call. CDR3 sequence reads: CASSVSPSEETQYF. The CDR3 region has the DNA TGTGCCAGCAGCGTATCCCCTTCCGAAGAGACCCAGTACTTC.